This TCR beta chain was observed in a study of T cell responses to AZD1222 COVID-19 vaccine. Regarding the study as a whole: Clonal diversity may have been underestimated, and the donors were mostly white British, with more females than males.

Sequencing used immunoSEQ multiplex PCR; TCRdb keeps in-frame clones, though not all of them. The table has about 99,000 clones, 91% seen once. Second-dose groups at about 4 or about 12 weeks were pooled. In regard to this clone: What it recognizes is unknown.

Trimming cost V 5 bases and J 5 bases, with 10 bases left between them. This CDR3 comprises 12 residues. Germline CDR1 and CDR2: SNHLY and FYNNEI. The sequences come from peripheral blood, collected 28 days after the second AZD1222 dose. The clonotype comes from an adult who received the AZD1222 COVID-19 vaccine. The V gene is TRBV2, the J gene TRBJ2-7; D is possibly TRBD1 (5 bases). CDR3 sequence reads: CASSYTRDEQYF. The CDR3 region has the DNA TGTGCCAGCAGTTATACCAGGGACGAGCAGTACTTC.